One and the same sample provided the 32 T cell receptor beta chains below, sequenced in a study of cytomegalovirus exposure and HLA in healthy donors. Profiled with immunoSEQ multiplex PCR; TCRdb holds only in-frame clones, not every one. This repertoire shows approximately 160,000 clones, under 95% found once; its top ten account for 3%. Sequencing was carried out using PBMCs. Receptor source: a woman aged 18-35 years in good health and CMV-seropositive.

The chain employs TRBV6-1 and TRBJ1-5, with a possible D match to TRBD1 (5 bases). Germline V gives CDR1 MNHNS, CDR2 SASEGT. V gave up 3 bases and J gave up 3 bases, with 12 bases separating them. CDR3 length equals 15 residues. CDR3 DNA: TGTGCCAGCAGTGAGCAACAGGACTACAATCAGCCCCAGCATTTT. It codes for CASSEQQDYNQPQHF.

This clone was recorded only once. The J gene is TRBJ2-1, the V gene TRBV25-1; 9 nucleotides match TRBD1. In germline, CDR1 is MGHDK, CDR2 SYGVNS. The CDR3 contains 16 residues. Trimming cost V 3 bases and J 6 bases; bases outside gene matches: 9. CDR3 region: CASSEGVGTGLNEQFF. The DNA of the CDR3 is TGTGCCAGCAGTGAGGGGGTGGGGACAGGGCTCAATGAGCAGTTCTTC.

CDR3 sequence reads: CASSNRDRTSYNEQFF. In DNA, the CDR3 is TGCGCCAGCAGCAACAGGGACAGAACCTCCTACAATGAGCAGTTCTTC. The chain has TRBV5-1 and TRBJ2-1, with 7 bases lining up with TRBD1. V shed 4 bases, J shed 0 bases, and the junction held 7 bases outside the gene matches. Germline loops: CDR1 SGHRS, CDR2 YFSETQ. This CDR3 has 16 residues.

The chain carries TRBV19 and TRBJ2-1; TRBD1 matches 9 bases. Germline CDR1 reads LNHDA; CDR2 reads SQIVND (reference sequence). The CDR3 has 13 amino acids. The V gene end was trimmed by 6 bases and the J gene end by 9 bases; junction bases not matched to a gene: 6. CDR3 amino acids: CASRGDRVGEQFF. Here the CDR3 DNA reads TGTGCCAGTAGGGGGGACAGGGTTGGTGAGCAGTTCTTC. The full variable domain, with the rest looked up from reference TRBV19 and TRBJ2-1, is DGGITQSPKYLFRKEGQNVTLSCEQNLNHDAMYWYRQDPGQGLRLIYYSQIVNDFQKGDIAEGYSVSREKKESFPLTVTSAQKNPTAFYLCASRGDRVGEQFFGPGTRLTVL.

The V gene is TRBV7-9, the J gene TRBJ2-1; TRBD2 matches 13 bases. This CDR3 is built from 15 residues. V lost 8 bases to trimming and J lost 7 bases; unmatched junction nucleotides: 8. Germline CDR1 SEHNR, CDR2 FQNEAQ (reference sequence). The CDR3 region is CASRPGLAGWNEQFF. The CDR3 coding sequence is TGTGCCAGCCGACCGGGACTAGCGGGATGGAATGAGCAGTTCTTC.

V gene TRBV4-2 combines with J gene TRBJ2-4, with D maybe TRBD2 (5 bases). The germline gives CDR1 LGHNA, CDR2 YNFKEQ. There are 11 residues in the CDR3. V was clipped by 4 bases and J by 8 bases, with 6 bases between them. CDR3 in amino acids: CASSPGDIQYF. The CDR3 nucleotides are TGTGCCAGCAGCCCCGGGGACATTCAGTACTTC.

This clone was counted a single time. The chain combines TRBV28 with TRBJ1-1, with 10 nucleotides matching TRBD1. Germline V gene lookup returns CDR1 MDHEN and CDR2 SYDVKM. J gave up 5 bases and V 6 bases, and 6 bases lay outside the gene matches. The CDR3 is 14 amino acids. Here the CDR3 reads CASRVMDRGTEAFF. The CDR3 DNA sequence: TGTGCCAGCAGGGTCATGGACAGGGGGACTGAAGCTTTCTTT.

The chain combines TRBV19 with TRBJ2-2; 8 positions match TRBD1. Per the germline V gene, CDR1 is LNHDA and CDR2 is SQIVND (reference sequence). The J segment lost 1 base and the V segment lost 6 bases, leaving 4 bases of the junction unmatched. The length of the CDR3 is 15 residues. The CDR3 loop reads CASRVGTGNTGELFF. DNA of the CDR3: TGTGCCAGTAGGGTCGGGACAGGGAACACCGGGGAGCTGTTTTTT.

The gene calls are TRBV6-4 and TRBJ2-1; possible D gene TRBD2, 7 bases. CDR3 length equals 14 residues. The germline gives CDR1 MRHNA, CDR2 SNTAGT. V was cut by 2 bases and J by 7 bases, with 12 bases left in between. CDR3 sequence (DNA): TGTGCCAGCAGTGACCACAGGGAGGGGAATGAGCAGTTCTTC. Translating it yields CASSDHREGNEQFF.

This clone was detected once. V usage is TRBV30 and J usage is TRBJ1-2; 7 nucleotides agree with TRBD1. The CDR3 covers 15 residues. CDR1 and CDR2 (germline): GTSNPN, SVGIG (reference sequence). J lost 1 base, V lost 2 bases, and 7 bases had no gene match. This CDR3 is CAWSTGQTFNYGYTF. The CDR3 DNA is TGTGCCTGGAGTACGGGACAGACTTTTAACTATGGCTACACCTTC.

V is TRBV18 and J is TRBJ2-3, with 11 bases aligning to TRBD2. The germline CDR1 and CDR2 sequences are KGHSH and LQKENI. Trimming removed 3 bases from V and 4 bases from J; junction bases left unmatched: 6. The CDR3 covers 16 residues. The CDR3 DNA reads as TGTGCCAGCTCACCCGGGACTAGCGGAGGGGCAGATACGCAGTATTTT. As protein: CASSPGTSGGADTQYF.

This clone is a singleton in its sample. The rearrangement links TRBV11-2 to TRBJ2-7; 9 nucleotides line up with TRBD2. Germline assignment: CDR1 SGHAT and CDR2 FQNNGV. The ends lost 1 base at V and 2 bases at J; junction bases unmatched: 6. This CDR3 has 16 residues. This CDR3 is CASSLGGTSNAYEQYF. The CDR3 DNA reads TGTGCCAGCAGCTTAGGAGGGACTAGCAATGCCTACGAGCAGTACTTC.

The chain is built from TRBV5-4 and TRBJ2-7; TRBD1 is a possible D gene (6 bases). Trimming removed 4 bases from V and 3 bases from J, with 17 bases in between. Germline CDR1 is SGHNT and CDR2 is YYREEE (reference sequence). CDR3 length equals 15 residues. The DNA for the CDR3 is TGTGCCAGCAGCCTGCCCGGGACAAGTTACTACGAGCAGTACTTC. It yields the protein CASSLPGTSYYEQYF.

CDR3 DNA sequence: TGTGCCTGGAGTCGCCCAGGCGACTATGGCTACACCTTC. This codes for CAWSRPGDYGYTF. This rearrangement joins TRBV30 to TRBJ1-2, with D uncertain. The CDR3 extends over 13 amino acids. Trimming cost V 2 bases and J 3 bases, with 10 bases left between them. The germline V gene encodes CDR1 GTSNPN and CDR2 SVGIG (reference sequence).

The chain has TRBV2 and TRBJ1-1, with TRBD1 matching 9 bases. V was clipped by 6 bases and J by 6 bases; unmatched bases: 11. This CDR3 spans 15 amino acids. The V gene's germline CDR1 is SNHLY and CDR2 FYNNEI. The CDR3 region has the DNA TGTGCCAGCAGGCAGCTCGGGACAGGGAGGCCTGAAGCTTTCTTT. Protein: CASRQLGTGRPEAFF.

This clone appeared once. The rearrangement joins TRBV25-1 to TRBJ1-3, with 8 nucleotides matching TRBD1. Per germline, CDR1 MGHDK and CDR2 SYGVNS. The CDR3 loop spans 15 amino acids. V trimming: 5 bases; J trimming: 4 bases; junction bases outside the gene matches: 7. CDR3 nucleotides: TGTGCCAGCAGTAACCCAGGGACAGGCGGAAACACCATATATTTT. This sequence encodes CASSNPGTGGNTIYF.

The chain recombines TRBV5-6 with TRBJ1-2, with D perhaps matching TRBD1 (5 bases). The germline CDR1 and CDR2 sequences are SGHDT and YYEEEE. This CDR3 is 14 amino acids long. V was trimmed by 4 bases and J by 6 bases, leaving 16 bases between them. DNA for the CDR3: TGTGCCAGCAGCCCGGTGTCAGGGCAAGATGGCTACACCTTC. Its protein product is CASSPVSGQDGYTF. Filled out from reference TRBV5-6 and TRBJ1-2, the complete variable domain reads DAGVTQSPTHLIKTRGQQVTLRCSPKSGHDTVSWYQQALGQGPQFIFQYYEEEERQRGNFPDRFSGHQFPNYSSELNVNALLLGDSALYLCASSPVSGQDGYTFGSGTRLTVV.

V and J are TRBV7-3 and TRBJ2-2, with 9 bases identical to TRBD2. Trimming took 4 bases from V and 6 from J; bases not matched to a gene: 15. Germline V gene sequence: CDR1 SGHTA, CDR2 FQGTGA. The CDR3 sequence is 18 residues long. The CDR3 DNA sequence: TGTGCCAGCAGCTCAAGTAGCGGGAGTGGGGTCAGCGCCGGGGAGCTGTTTTTT. Protein sequence: CASSSSSGSGVSAGELFF.

The chain recombines TRBV5-1 with TRBJ1-1, with 7 bases aligning to TRBD1. This CDR3 is built from 16 residues. Germline CDR1 and CDR2: SGHRS and YFSETQ. Losses at the gene ends were 4 bases for V and 2 bases for J; bases not matched to a gene: 11. The CDR3 reads CASSIRTGVSNTEAFF. The CDR3 DNA reads TGCGCCAGCAGCATCCGGACAGGAGTGAGTAACACTGAAGCTTTCTTT.

With regard to this clone: A read error may account for a junction end that differs from germline. The V and J genes are TRBV9 and TRBJ1-6, with 9 nucleotides matching TRBD1. Per germline, CDR1 SGDLS and CDR2 YYNGEE. The CDR3 loop spans 15 amino acids. The CDR3 coding sequence is TGTGCCAGCACCGTAGGGACAGGGAATAATTCACCCCTCCACTTT. Translating it yields CASTVGTGNNSPLHF.

The chain combines TRBV28 with TRBJ2-3, with D unclear. This CDR3 is 14 amino acids long. Germline CDR1 is MDHEN and CDR2 is SYDVKM. V lost 0 bases, J lost 7 bases, and 11 bases lay in between. In DNA, the CDR3 is TGTGCCAGCAGTTTATGCATTGGTGAGTATACGCAGTATTTT. Its translation is CASSLCIGEYTQYF.

The chain employs TRBV4-3 and TRBJ1-4; D ambiguous. Germline V gene data show CDR1 as LGHNA and CDR2 as YSLEER. Between the trimmed V and J ends, which lost 1 base and 7 bases, there was a span of 25 bases. CDR3 length: 19 amino acids. This CDR3 reads CASSQGTQRVRVISEKLFF. CDR3 nucleotide sequence: TGCGCCAGCAGCCAAGGGACTCAAAGGGTTAGGGTGATCTCTGAAAAACTGTTTTTT.

The chain employs TRBV2 and TRBJ2-7, with D maybe TRBD2 (7 bases). This CDR3 region has 17 residues. V was pared by 3 bases and J by 4 bases, with 22 bases between. Germline CDR1 SNHLY, CDR2 FYNNEI. CDR3 bases: TGTGCCAGCAGTGAGTCCTTGTGGGGAGGGGACAAATACGAGCAGTACTTC. Amino acids: CASSESLWGGDKYEQYF.

The chain uses TRBV2 and TRBJ1-1, with 12 bases that match TRBD1. Trimming cost V 7 bases and J 4 bases; bases outside gene matches: 13. The CDR3 is 17 residues long. Germline lookup yields CDR1 SNHLY and CDR2 FYNNEI. The CDR3 nucleotides read TGTGCCAGCATGGGACAGGGGGCTTCATTATCTCGCACTGAAGCTTTCTTT. Its protein is CASMGQGASLSRTEAFF.

The chain recombines TRBV6-1 with TRBJ2-7, with D perhaps TRBD2 (6 bases). The CDR3 contains 14 residues. Germline values: CDR1 MNHNS, CDR2 SASEGT. Deletions cut 10 bases from V and 0 bases from J, with 16 bases between. The chain's CDR3 is CATDPSASSYEQYF. CDR3 in DNA: TGTGCCACCGACCCTAGCGCGAGCTCCTACGAGCAGTACTTC.

This rearrangement joins TRBV19 to TRBJ2-7; 7 bases agree with TRBD1. V shed 4 bases and J 2 bases; nucleotides not matched to a gene: 5. This CDR3 spans 14 amino acids. Germline V CDR1 and CDR2: LNHDA, SQIVND (reference sequence). CDR3 sequence (DNA): TGTGCCAGTAGTAACCCCGGACAGGCCTACGAGCAGTACTTC. This codes for CASSNPGQAYEQYF.

V is TRBV2 and J is TRBJ1-5; a possible D gene is TRBD1 (6 bases). The CDR3 loop spans 13 amino acids. V was pared by 6 bases and J by 9 bases, with 15 bases between. Germline assignment: CDR1 SNHLY and CDR2 FYNNEI. DNA of the CDR3: TGTGCCAGCAGCCGGGACACTCTCATGCCCCAGCATTTT. Translated: CASSRDTLMPQHF.

This clone appeared a single time. The V gene is TRBV6-5, the J gene TRBJ2-5; 13 nucleotides line up with TRBD2. With V trimmed by 6 bases and J by 3 bases, 4 bases remained unmatched. The V gene's germline CDR1 is MNHEY and CDR2 SVGAGI. The CDR3 runs to 15 residues. DNA of the CDR3: TGTGCCAGCAGCCGGACTAGCGGGGGAAAAGAGACCCAGTACTTC. This gives the protein CASSRTSGGKETQYF.

The chain couples TRBV4-1 to TRBJ1-4; tentative D call: TRBD1 (5 bases). Trimming pared 6 bases from V and 5 bases from J, leaving 13 bases between. There are 14 residues in the CDR3. In germline, CDR1 is MGHRA, CDR2 YSYEKL. CDR3 sequence (DNA): TGCGCCAGCAGGCCGACAGACCAAAATGAAAAACTGTTTTTT. Protein product: CASRPTDQNEKLFF.

The J gene is TRBJ2-3, the V gene TRBV7-2; D not resolved. Germline CDR1 and CDR2: SGHTA and FQGNSA. The CDR3 totals 16 residues. V gave up 2 bases and J gave up 1 base, with 13 bases separating them. In DNA, the CDR3 is TGTGCCAGCAGCTTAATTCGAGGATATGGCACAGATACGCAGTATTTT. Its protein product is CASSLIRGYGTDTQYF.

This chain connects TRBV9 to TRBJ2-5, with 8 nucleotides matching TRBD2. The CDR3 length is 16 residues. CDR1 is SGDLS and CDR2 is YYNGEE in the germline V gene. Germline trimming cut 0 bases from V and 7 bases from J; bases unmatched to any gene: 11. The CDR3 protein is CASSVGASGPRWTQYF. CDR3 DNA sequence: TGTGCCAGCAGCGTAGGGGCTAGCGGGCCCCGATGGACCCAGTACTTC.

V usage is TRBV19 and J usage is TRBJ2-7; 13 positions agree with TRBD2. Germline V gene lookup returns CDR1 LNHDA and CDR2 SQIVND (reference sequence). The CDR3 has 17 residues. Losses at the gene ends were 5 bases for V and 6 bases for J; bases not matched to a gene: 13. CDR3 loop: CASSPRLAGGLSREQYF. The CDR3 nucleotides read TGTGCCAGTAGTCCTCGACTAGCGGGGGGTCTTTCCCGCGAGCAGTACTTC.